This TCR beta chain comes out of a study of beta chain features in type 1 diabetes. About the study: Age, gender and cell yields were similar between patients and healthy donors. Findings and caveats of the study: PCR, the amplification step, might favor shorter templates, equally in patients and controls.

By way of CD45RO/CCR7/CD25/CD127/CD95/CD27, the CD4+ regulatory, stem cell-like memory, central memory and naive cells were sorted. Sorted populations all exceeded 95% purity. The CDR3 is 15 amino acids. CDR1 and CDR2 from the germline V gene are SGDLS and YYNGEE. The ends lost 3 bases at V and 5 bases at J; junction bases unmatched: 9. Expressed TCRB transcripts were sequenced, since all the RNA that had been isolated was reverse transcribed. Assay used: immunoSEQ multiplex PCR; TCRdb lists only in-frame clones, some missing. The data contain 200,000 to 300,000 clones, approximately 14% of them singletons. Concerning this clone: The target antigen is unknown.

This chain links TRBV9 with TRBJ2-5; TRBD1 matches 8 bases. This TCR derives from a woman in her forties in good health. The material sequenced was naive CD4+ T cells from blood. The CDR3 loop is CASSAYRGLGETQYF. The CDR3 DNA sequence: TGTGCCAGCAGCGCTTACAGGGGGTTAGGCGAGACCCAGTACTTC.